The 2 T cell receptor beta chains reported below all come from one sample, sequenced in a study of T cell changes during pregnancy in multiple sclerosis (dated by TCRdb to the late 2010s). Library preparation employed the immunoSEQ multiplex PCR assay. TCRdb's version of the immuneACCESS table is confined to in-frame rearrangements and falls short of the full clone set. An unresolved V gene accounts for under half of the shortfall where checked; the remainder is of unknown origin. This sample has tens of thousands of clones in its table, and 90% of those were observed once. In total, the top ten clones hold 8% to 10% of the sample. The source was peripheral blood, collected after pregnancy. The source is a female donor in good health, enrolled as a control in a pregnancy study.

The rearrangement joins TRBV5-6 to TRBJ1-5; D ambiguous. The CDR3 runs 11 residues. In germline, CDR1 is SGHDT, CDR2 YYEEEE. V lost 4 bases, J lost 4 bases, and 3 bases lay in between. The CDR3, as DNA: TGTGCCAGCAGCCAAAATCAGCCCCAGCATTTT. It translates to CASSQNQPQHF.

This clone was counted a single time. The chain joins TRBV10-3 to TRBJ1-2; D may be TRBD1 (5 bases). V lost 3 bases and J 6 bases, leaving 17 bases between the germline ends. This CDR3 has 15 residues. Per the germline V gene, CDR1 is ENHRY and CDR2 is SYGVKD. CDR3 in amino acids: CAISDRGKRSDGYTF. For the CDR3, the DNA is TGTGCCATCAGTGATAGGGGCAAGAGGAGTGATGGCTACACCTTC.